One and the same sample provided the 5 T cell receptor beta chains below, sequenced in a study of beta chain features in type 1 diabetes. Findings of the study overall: Type 1 diabetes patients had TCRB CDR3s that were shorter (moderately but significantly so) in all four CD4+ subsets.

Isolated RNA was reverse transcribed in full, so expressed TCRB transcripts were sequenced. TCRdb's copy holds only in-frame clones and misses some; the assay was immunoSEQ multiplex PCR. Of 600,000 to 700,000 clones detected, around 12% appear once; the ten largest clones hold 0.095% to 0.15%. Their recognized antigens are unknown. The sample was naive CD4+ T cells from blood. The source of these receptors is a man aged 25-40 years with type 1 diabetes.

This clone was detected only a few times. The chain is built from TRBV6-6 and TRBJ1-1, with D perhaps matching TRBD1 (6 bases). Trimming removed 8 bases at V and 2 bases at J, with 15 bases between. The germline V gene encodes CDR1 MNHNY and CDR2 SVGAGI (reference sequence). The CDR3 is made up of 14 amino acids. The DNA of the CDR3 is TGTGCCAGCGATACCGGGACAAAAAACACTGAAGCTTTCTTT. It codes for CASDTGTKNTEAFF.

With regard to this clone: The same CDR3 can be traced to other DNA sequences in this sample. V usage is TRBV29-1 and J usage is TRBJ1-1; the match to TRBD1 covers 7 bases. CDR1 is SQVTM, CDR2 ANQGSEA, per germline. The trim removed 1 base at V and 1 base at J, leaving 3 bases unmatched. The length of the CDR3 is 14 residues. CDR3 residues: CSVEGRTGNTEAFF. In nucleotides, the CDR3 is TGCAGCGTTGAAGGTCGGACAGGGAACACTGAAGCTTTCTTT.

In this sample, this clone turned up a few times. The chain combines TRBV6-1 with TRBJ1-2; D is possibly TRBD1 (5 bases). Trimming removed 1 base from V and 4 bases from J, with 19 bases in between. This CDR3 has 17 amino acids. CDR1 and CDR2 (germline): MNHNS, SASEGT. CDR3 nucleotide sequence: TGTGCCAGCAGTGAAGGTAGTCTCTCGGGGACCGCCTATGGCTACACCTTC. The encoded protein is CASSEGSLSGTAYGYTF.

This clone was counted a few times. The rearrangement links TRBV5-1 to TRBJ2-7; no firm D call. Germline V gene sequence: CDR1 SGHRS, CDR2 YFSETQ. The CDR3 covers 11 residues. Trimming stripped 4 bases from V and 0 bases from J, with 2 bases between. CDR3 protein: CASSDSYEQYF. CDR3 nucleotides: TGCGCCAGCAGCGACTCCTACGAGCAGTACTTC.

This clone was seen only a few times. CDR3 bases: TGCGCCAGCAGCTTGAGACAGAACTCCTACGAGCAGTACTTC. It is translated as CASSLRQNSYEQYF. The rearrangement uses TRBV5-1 and TRBJ2-7; tentative D call: TRBD1 (5 bases). V was pared by 1 base and J by 0 bases, with 8 bases between. CDR3 size: 14 residues. Germline assignment: CDR1 SGHRS and CDR2 YFSETQ. Supplemented by reference TRBV5-1 and TRBJ2-7, the full variable domain reads KAGVTQTPRYLIKTRGQQVTLSCSPISGHRSVSWYQQTPGQGLQFLFEYFSETQRNKGNFPGRFSGRQFSNSRSEMNVSTLELGDSALYLCASSLRQNSYEQYFGPGTRLTVT.